This T cell receptor beta chain was profiled in a study of early T cells in non-severe SARS-CoV-2 infection (dated by TCRdb to about 2021). Background on the whole study: Because TCR sequencing relied on bulk RNA taken from unsorted whole blood, pairing of alpha and beta chains was not possible.

Receptor libraries were prepared by 5' RACE. TCRdb lists the instrument as NextSeq 500. Unique molecular identifiers were attached to individual cDNA molecules in the TCR library protocol so that sequencing error and PCR bias could be corrected. TCR alpha and beta chains were both sequenced, and the abundances of alpha and beta sequences in each sample were closely correlated with each other. Per the source publication's procedure: Decombinator V4 was used to annotate TCR sequences for V gene, J gene and CDR3. TCRs were defined as expanded if a significant change between any two time points was detected under a Poisson model with p below 0.0001. TCR abundances were normalised to the total number of TCRs sequenced in each sample and reported as counts per million. TRAV1-2 paired with TRAJ12, TRAJ20 or TRAJ33 defined MAIT TCRs, while TRAV10 paired with TRAJ18 defined iNKT TCRs. A search of VDJdb, accessed on 1 November 2021, was run for TCRs annotated to CMV, EBV and SARS-CoV-2, with TCRs annotated for multiple antigens excluded. Clones were called with MiXCR by TCRdb after fastp trimmed the public reads at Q25, and only in-frame beta chains were retained. Each entry is one CDR3 protein sequence, shown with its most common DNA and genes. TCRdb assigned the V and J calls; the authors' analysis was not used. A total of tens of thousands of distinct CDR3 sequences appear in this sample, 9.5% to 15% of them only once. The biggest ten clones account for less than 3% of the sample.

Study-wide conclusions, independent of this receptor: VDJdb matching was skewed toward anti-spike CD8 responses, so virus-specific expansions were likely underestimated and private and CD4 specificities were missed.

Set within a cohort of healthcare workers in London, UK, this nested case-control study involved weekly PCR testing of nasopharyngeal swabs along with blood sampling. Between 23 and 31 March 2020, the week of the UK lockdown, healthcare workers were enrolled and then followed up weekly for as long as 16 weeks. The germline V gene (reference sequence) gives CDR1 as DFQATT and CDR2 as SNEGSKA. The CDR3 numbers 13 residues from cysteine through phenylalanine. The retained sequence is limited to the CDR3, 39 bases, with the frame set at the first base. Cut back by 3 bases and 3 bases, the V and J ends lie 9 bases apart. This clonotype was seen ten or more times. Its antigen is still unknown. The sample holds no much larger clone one base away, and base qualities are not on file.

Recombination connected TRBV20-1 to TRBJ2-1; there is no confident call for the D gene. This receptor was obtained from an adult who was a healthcare worker with PCR-confirmed SARS-CoV-2 infection or an uninfected control (not recorded which). The material sequenced was whole blood, taken at baseline. The nucleotides are TGCAGTGCTAGCTGGGTCCTCTACAATGAGCAGTTCTTC. Translated, it reads CSASWVLYNEQFF.